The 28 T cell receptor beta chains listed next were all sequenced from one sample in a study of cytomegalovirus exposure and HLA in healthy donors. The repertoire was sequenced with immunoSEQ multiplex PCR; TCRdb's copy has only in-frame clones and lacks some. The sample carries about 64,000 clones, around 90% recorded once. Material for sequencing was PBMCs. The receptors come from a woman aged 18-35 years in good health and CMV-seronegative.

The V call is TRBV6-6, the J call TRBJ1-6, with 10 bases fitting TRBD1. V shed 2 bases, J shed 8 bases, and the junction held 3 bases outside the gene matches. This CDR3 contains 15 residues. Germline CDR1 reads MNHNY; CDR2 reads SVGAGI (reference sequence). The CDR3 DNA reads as TGTGCCAGCAGTTACGCCGGGACAGGGGATTCACCCCTCCACTTT. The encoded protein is CASSYAGTGDSPLHF.

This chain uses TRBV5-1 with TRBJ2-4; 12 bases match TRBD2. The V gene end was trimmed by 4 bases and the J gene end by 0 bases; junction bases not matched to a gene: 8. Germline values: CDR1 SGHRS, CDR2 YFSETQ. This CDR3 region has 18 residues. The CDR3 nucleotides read TGCGCCAGCAGCGCTACTAGCGGGAGGTCTCCAGCCAAAAACATTCAGTACTTC. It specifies CASSATSGRSPAKNIQYF. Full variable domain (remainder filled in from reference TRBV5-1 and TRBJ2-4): KAGVTQTPRYLIKTRGQQVTLSCSPISGHRSVSWYQQTPGQGLQFLFEYFSETQRNKGNFPGRFSGRQFSNSRSEMNVSTLELGDSALYLCASSATSGRSPAKNIQYFGAGTRLSVL.

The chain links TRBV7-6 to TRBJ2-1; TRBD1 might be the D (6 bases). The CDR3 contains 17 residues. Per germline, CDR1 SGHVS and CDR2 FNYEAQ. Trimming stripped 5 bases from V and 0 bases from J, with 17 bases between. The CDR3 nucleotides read TGTGCCAGCAGCCAGGGGAGCACAACGAGCTCCTACAATGAGCAGTTCTTC. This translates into CASSQGSTTSSYNEQFF.

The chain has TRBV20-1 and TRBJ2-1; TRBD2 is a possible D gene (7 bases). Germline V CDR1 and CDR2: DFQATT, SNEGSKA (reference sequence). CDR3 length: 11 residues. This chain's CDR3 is CGAGRGNEQFF. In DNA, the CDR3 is TGCGGCGCAGGGAGGGGGAATGAGCAGTTCTTC.

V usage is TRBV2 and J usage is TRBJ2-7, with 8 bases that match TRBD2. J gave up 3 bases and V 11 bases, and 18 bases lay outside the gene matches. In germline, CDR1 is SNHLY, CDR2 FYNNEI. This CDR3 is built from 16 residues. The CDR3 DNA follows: TGTGCCCCCGAGCGGGAGAGGCGGGAGAGGGGCTACGAGCAGTACTTC. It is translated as CAPERERRERGYEQYF.

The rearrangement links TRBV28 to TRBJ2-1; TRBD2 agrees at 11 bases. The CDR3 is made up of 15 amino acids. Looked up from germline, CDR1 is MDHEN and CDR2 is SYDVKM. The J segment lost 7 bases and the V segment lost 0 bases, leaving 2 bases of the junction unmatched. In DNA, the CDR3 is TGTGCCAGCAGTTTATGGACTAGCGGGAAGAATGAGCAGTTCTTC. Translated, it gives CASSLWTSGKNEQFF.

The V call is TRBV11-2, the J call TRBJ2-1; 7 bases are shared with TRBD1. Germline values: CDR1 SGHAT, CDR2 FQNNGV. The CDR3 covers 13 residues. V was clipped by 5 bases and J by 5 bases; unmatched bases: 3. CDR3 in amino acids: CASSPDRHNEQFF. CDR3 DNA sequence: TGTGCCAGCAGCCCGGACAGGCACAATGAGCAGTTCTTC.

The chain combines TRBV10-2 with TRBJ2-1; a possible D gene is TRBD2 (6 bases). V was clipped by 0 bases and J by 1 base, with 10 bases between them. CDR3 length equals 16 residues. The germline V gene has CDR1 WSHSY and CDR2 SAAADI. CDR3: CASSESAGPSYNEQFF. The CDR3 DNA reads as TGCGCCAGCAGTGAGTCGGCGGGGCCATCCTACAATGAGCAGTTCTTC.

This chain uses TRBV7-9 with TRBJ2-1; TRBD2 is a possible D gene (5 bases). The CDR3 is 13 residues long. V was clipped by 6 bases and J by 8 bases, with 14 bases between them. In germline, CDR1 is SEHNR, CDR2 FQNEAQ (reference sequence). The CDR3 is CASRVGSGDEQFF. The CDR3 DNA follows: TGTGCCAGCAGAGTAGGGAGTGGCGATGAGCAGTTCTTC.

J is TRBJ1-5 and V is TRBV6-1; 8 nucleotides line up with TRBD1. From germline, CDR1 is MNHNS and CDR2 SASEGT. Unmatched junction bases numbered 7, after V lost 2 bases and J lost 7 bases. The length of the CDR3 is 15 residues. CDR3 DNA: TGTGCCAGCAGTGAATTAGACAGGGGTAGGCAGCCCCAGCATTTT. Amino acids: CASSELDRGRQPQHF.

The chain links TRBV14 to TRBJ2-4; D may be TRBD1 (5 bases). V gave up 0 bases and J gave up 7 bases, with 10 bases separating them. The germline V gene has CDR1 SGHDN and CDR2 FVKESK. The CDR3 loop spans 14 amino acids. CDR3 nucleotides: TGTGCCAGCAGCCAAGAGGGTGGGGCGAACATTCAGTACTTC. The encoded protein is CASSQEGGANIQYF.

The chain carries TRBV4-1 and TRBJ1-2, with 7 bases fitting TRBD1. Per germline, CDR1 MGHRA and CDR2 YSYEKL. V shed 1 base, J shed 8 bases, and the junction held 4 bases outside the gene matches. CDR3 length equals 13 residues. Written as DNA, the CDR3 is TGCGCCAGCAGCCAAGTCCAGGGGGAGGGCTACACCTTC. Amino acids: CASSQVQGEGYTF.

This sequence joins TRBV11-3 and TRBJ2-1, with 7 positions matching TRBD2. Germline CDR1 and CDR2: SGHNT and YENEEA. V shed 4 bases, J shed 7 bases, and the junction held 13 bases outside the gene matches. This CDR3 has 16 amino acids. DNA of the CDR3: TGTGCCAGCAGCTCCTCGACTAGCAGGGTGATTAATGAGCAGTTCTTC. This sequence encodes CASSSSTSRVINEQFF.

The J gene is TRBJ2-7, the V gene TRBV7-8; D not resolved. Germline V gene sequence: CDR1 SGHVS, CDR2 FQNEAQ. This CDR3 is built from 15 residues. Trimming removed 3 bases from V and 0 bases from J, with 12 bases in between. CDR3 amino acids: CASSFDPLNSYEQYF. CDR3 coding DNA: TGTGCCAGCAGCTTCGACCCACTAAACTCCTACGAGCAGTACTTC.

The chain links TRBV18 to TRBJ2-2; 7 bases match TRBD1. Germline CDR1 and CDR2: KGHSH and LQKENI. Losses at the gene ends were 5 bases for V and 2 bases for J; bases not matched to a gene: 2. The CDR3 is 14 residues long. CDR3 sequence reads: CASSRQGNTGELFF. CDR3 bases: TGTGCCAGCTCAAGACAGGGAAACACCGGGGAGCTGTTTTTT.

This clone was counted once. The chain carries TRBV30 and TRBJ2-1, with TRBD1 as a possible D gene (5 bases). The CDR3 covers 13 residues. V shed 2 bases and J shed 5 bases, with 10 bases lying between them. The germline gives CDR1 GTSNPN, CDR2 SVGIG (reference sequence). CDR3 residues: CAWSRVGDNEQFF. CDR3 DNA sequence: TGTGCCTGGAGTCGGGTAGGGGACAATGAGCAGTTCTTC.

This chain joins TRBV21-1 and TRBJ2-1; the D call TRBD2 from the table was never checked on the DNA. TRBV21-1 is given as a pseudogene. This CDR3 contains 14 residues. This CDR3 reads CASLSGDGYNEQFF. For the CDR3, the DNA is TGTGCCAGCCTGTCGGGAGACGGCTACAATGAGCAGTTCTTC.

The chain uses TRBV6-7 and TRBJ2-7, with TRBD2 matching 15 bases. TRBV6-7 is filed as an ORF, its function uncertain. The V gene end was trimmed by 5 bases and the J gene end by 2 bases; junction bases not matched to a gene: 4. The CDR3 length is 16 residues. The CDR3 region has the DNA TGTGCCAGCAGTCCGGGACTAGCGGGGGGAACCTACGAGCAGTACTTC. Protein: CASSPGLAGGTYEQYF.

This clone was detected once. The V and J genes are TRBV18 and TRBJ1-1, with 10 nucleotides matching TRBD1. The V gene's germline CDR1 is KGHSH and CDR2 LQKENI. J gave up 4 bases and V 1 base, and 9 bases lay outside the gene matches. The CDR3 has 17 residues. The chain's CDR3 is CASSPRRPGQGITEAFF. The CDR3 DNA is TGTGCCAGCTCACCACGACGACCGGGACAGGGGATCACTGAAGCTTTCTTT.

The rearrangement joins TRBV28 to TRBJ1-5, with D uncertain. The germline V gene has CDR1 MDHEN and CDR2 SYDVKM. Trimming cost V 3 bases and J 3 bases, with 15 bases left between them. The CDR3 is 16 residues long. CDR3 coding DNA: TGTGCCAGCAGTTTCACTACGGGTTTCAACAATCAGCCCCAGCATTTT. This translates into CASSFTTGFNNQPQHF. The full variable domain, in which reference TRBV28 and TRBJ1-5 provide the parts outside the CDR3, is DVKVTQSSRYLVKRTGEKVFLECVQDMDHENMFWYRQDPGLGLRLIYFSYDVKMKEKGDIPEGYSVSREKKERFSLILESASTNQTSMYLCASSFTTGFNNQPQHFGDGTRLSIL.

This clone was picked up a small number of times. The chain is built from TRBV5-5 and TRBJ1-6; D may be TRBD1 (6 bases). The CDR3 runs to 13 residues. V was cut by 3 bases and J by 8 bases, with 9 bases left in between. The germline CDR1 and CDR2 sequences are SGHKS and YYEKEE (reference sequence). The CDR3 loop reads CASSYRTDSPLHF. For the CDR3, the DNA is TGTGCCAGCAGCTACAGGACAGATTCACCCCTCCACTTT.

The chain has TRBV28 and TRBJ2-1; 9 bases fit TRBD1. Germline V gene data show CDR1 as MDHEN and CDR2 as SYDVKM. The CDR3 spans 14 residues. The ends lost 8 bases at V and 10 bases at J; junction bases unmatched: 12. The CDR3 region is CASLPGQGTKEQFF. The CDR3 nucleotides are TGTGCCAGCCTCCCGGGACAGGGAACGAAAGAGCAGTTCTTC.

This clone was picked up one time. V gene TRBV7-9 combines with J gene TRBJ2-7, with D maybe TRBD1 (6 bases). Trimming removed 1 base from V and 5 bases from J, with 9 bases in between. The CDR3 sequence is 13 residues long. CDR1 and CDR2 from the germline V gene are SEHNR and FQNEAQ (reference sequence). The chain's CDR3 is CASSLGTVDEQYF. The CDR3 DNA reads TGTGCCAGCAGCTTAGGGACAGTGGACGAGCAGTACTTC.

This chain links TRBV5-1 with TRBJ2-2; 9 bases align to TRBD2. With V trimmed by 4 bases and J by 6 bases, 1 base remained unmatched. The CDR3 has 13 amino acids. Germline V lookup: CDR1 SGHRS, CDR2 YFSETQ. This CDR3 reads CASSPSGAGELFF. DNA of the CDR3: TGCGCCAGCAGCCCTAGCGGGGCCGGGGAGCTGTTTTTT.

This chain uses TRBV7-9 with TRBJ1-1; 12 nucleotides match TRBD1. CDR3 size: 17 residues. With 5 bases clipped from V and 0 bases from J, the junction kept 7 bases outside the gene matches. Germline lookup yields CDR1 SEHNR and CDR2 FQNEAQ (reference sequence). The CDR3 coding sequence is TGTGCCAGCAGCAAAGGGACAGGGGGCTTGGTGAACACTGAAGCTTTCTTT. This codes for CASSKGTGGLVNTEAFF.

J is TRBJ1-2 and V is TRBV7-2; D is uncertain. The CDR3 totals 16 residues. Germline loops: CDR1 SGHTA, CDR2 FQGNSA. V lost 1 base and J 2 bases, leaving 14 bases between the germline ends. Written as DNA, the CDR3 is TGTGCCAGCAGCTTAGACTATGGCAGCCAAAACTATGGCTACACCTTC. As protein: CASSLDYGSQNYGYTF. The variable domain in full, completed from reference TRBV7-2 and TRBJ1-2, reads GAGVSQSPSNKVTEKGKDVELRCDPISGHTALYWYRQSLGQGLEFLIYFQGNSAPDKSGLPSDRFSAERTGGSVSTLTIQRTQQEDSAVYLCASSLDYGSQNYGYTFGSGTRLTVV.

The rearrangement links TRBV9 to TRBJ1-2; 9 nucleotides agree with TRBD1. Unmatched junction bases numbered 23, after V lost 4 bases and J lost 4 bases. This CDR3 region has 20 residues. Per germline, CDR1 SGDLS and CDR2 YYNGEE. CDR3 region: CASSPQEGGQGFLSGYGYTF. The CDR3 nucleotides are TGTGCCAGCAGCCCACAAGAGGGGGGACAGGGATTCTTGTCAGGCTATGGCTACACCTTC.

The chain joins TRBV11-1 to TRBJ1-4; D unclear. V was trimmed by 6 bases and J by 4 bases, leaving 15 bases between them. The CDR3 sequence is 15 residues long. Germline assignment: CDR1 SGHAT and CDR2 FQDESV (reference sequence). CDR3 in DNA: TGTGCCAGCAGTCCCGGGAGGCAGCTTAATGAAAAACTGTTTTTT. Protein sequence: CASSPGRQLNEKLFF. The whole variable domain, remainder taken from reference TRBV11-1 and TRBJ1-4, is EAEVAQSPRYKITEKSQAVAFWCDPISGHATLYWYRQILGQGPELLVQFQDESVVDDSQLPKDRFSAERLKGVDSTLKIQPAELGDSAMYLCASSPGRQLNEKLFFGSGTQLSVL.